This is a list of T cell receptor beta chains from one sample in a study of blood T cells in healthy people across ages. MiXCR was run by TCRdb on the 5' RACE reads, yielding one entry per CDR3 protein. Found here are under 1,100,000 distinct CDR3 sequences, about 23% of them singletons; the top ten hold around 0.7%. The sample also formed part of further work on T cells of mothers and their children.

Sequencing was performed on blood. These receptors originate from a girl aged 2-10 years in good health. Each CDR3 is given with its conserved first and last residue. The D gene is left open where the match is weak. Size is stated for part of the rows, as once, few or many counts, or as a class when the clone is expanded.

DNA	CDR3	V	size	J	D
TGTGCCAGCAGCCCAGACGTTTTCAACACTGAAGCTTTCTTT	CASSPDVFNTEAFF	TRBV9	.	TRBJ1-1	.
TGCAGCGCAATCAACCCTGGACAGGAAGGCTACACCTTC	CSAINPGQEGYTF	TRBV29-1	.	TRBJ1-2	TRBD1
TGTGCCAGCAGCTTAGGGTTCGCTAGCGGGAGGCGAGAGACCCAGTACTTC	CASSLGFASGRRETQYF	TRBV13	.	TRBJ2-5	TRBD2
TGCAGCGTTGGGCAGGGGGTTGGAGATACGCAGTATTTT	CSVGQGVGDTQYF	TRBV29-1	.	TRBJ2-3	TRBD1
TGTGCCAGCCAGATGACAGGGAGCAATCAGCCCCAGCATTTT	CASQMTGSNQPQHF	TRBV27	few	TRBJ1-5	TRBD1
TGTGCTAGCAGTAAGGACAGGACCTTTCACGGCTACACCTTC	CASSKDRTFHGYTF	TRBV7-7	.	TRBJ1-2	TRBD1
TGCAGCGTTGTTAAGCGTCTTAGCTCCTACGAGCAGTACTTC	CSVVKRLSSYEQYF	TRBV29-1	.	TRBJ2-7	.
TGTGCCACCAGCAGGGTCGCAGGGGGTCCCTACGAGCAGTACTTC	CATSRVAGGPYEQYF	TRBV15	few	TRBJ2-7	TRBD1
TGTGCCATCACCGGGACCACCTACGAGCAGTACTTC	CAITGTTYEQYF	TRBV2	few	TRBJ2-7	.
TGCGCCAGCACGGAACAGGGTACTGAAGCTTTCTTT	CASTEQGTEAFF	TRBV5-1	.	TRBJ1-1	.
TGTGCCAGCAGGTACGGGACAGGGGCTTCACCCCTCCACTTT	CASRYGTGASPLHF	TRBV12-3/TRBV12-4	once	TRBJ1-6	TRBD1
TGCGCCAGCACCTCCCAGGTTTCATCCAGCTCTGGGGCCAACGTCCTGACTTTC	CASTSQVSSSSGANVLTF	TRBV5-1	.	TRBJ2-6	.
TGTGCCAGCAGACGGGACTCACGTTACACCGGGGAGCTGTTTTTT	CASRRDSRYTGELFF	TRBV2	.	TRBJ2-2	.
TGCAGCGTTGCACGTCGGGACATGGAGACCCAGTACTTC	CSVARRDMETQYF	TRBV29-1	.	TRBJ2-5	.
TGTGCCAGCGGAGGGGAAGACAACGAGCAGTACTTC	CASGGEDNEQYF	TRBV6-6	.	TRBJ2-7	.
TGTGCCAGCAGCTTAGGGCGGGGGGCTACCAGAACCTCCTACAATGAGCAGTTCTTC	CASSLGRGATRTSYNEQFF	TRBV11-2	few	TRBJ2-1	TRBD2
TGTGCCAGCAGTTTATTAACCTGGGGGAGCTACAATGAGCAGTTCTTC	CASSLLTWGSYNEQFF	TRBV12-3/TRBV12-4	few	TRBJ2-1	.
TGTGCCAGCAACACAGGGGCTGGAAACACCATATATTTT	CASNTGAGNTIYF	TRBV6-5	.	TRBJ1-3	TRBD1
TGTGCCAGCAGCCAAGCCCGGGGGCTTACCACTGAAGCTTTCTTT	CASSQARGLTTEAFF	TRBV3-1	.	TRBJ1-1	.
TGCGCCAGCAGCCAAGTTAGTATGGGGGAGCTGTTTTTT	CASSQVSMGELFF	TRBV4-1	once	TRBJ2-2	.
TGCGCCAGCAGCCAAGATGGGCTAGCGCGCTCCTACGAGCAGTACTTC	CASSQDGLARSYEQYF	TRBV4-1	few	TRBJ2-7	.
TGCGCCAGCAGCCGACTCGGGACAGCCTCCGAACTATCTGCGGGCTACACCTTC	CASSRLGTASELSAGYTF	TRBV5-1	few	TRBJ1-2	TRBD1
TGTGCCAGCTCCCGAAGCGAGGGTCGCAACTATGGCTACACCTTC	CASSRSEGRNYGYTF	TRBV2	.	TRBJ1-2	.
TGTGCCAGCAGAACACGCGGGTCCGGGACTAGCGGGAAATGGCCAGATACGCAGTATTTT	CASRTRGSGTSGKWPDTQYF	TRBV7-3	few	TRBJ2-3	TRBD2
TGCGCCAGCAGCTTGGTAGGTGGAGGACCCTACGAGCAGTACTTC	CASSLVGGGPYEQYF	TRBV5-1	.	TRBJ2-7	.
TGCGCCAGCAGCCGACCGGGGGACAGGGGGCCCTTTTCCTCTGGGGCCAACGTCCTGACTTTC	CASSRPGDRGPFSSGANVLTF	TRBV5-1	.	TRBJ2-6	TRBD1